A selection of T cell receptor beta chains follows, all from one sample in a study of OX40 agonist ivuxolimab in advanced cancers. Generated by immunoSEQ multiplex PCR, the TCRdb table keeps only in-frame clones and is missing some. The sample yields 80,000 or so clones, over 75% seen once. Sequenced here: CD4+ or CD8+ T cells sorted from blood, sampled in a trial of the OX40 agonist ivuxolimab. The receptors were gathered from an adult with an advanced solid tumor such as melanoma, head and neck, liver or kidney cancer. Both conserved end residues are part of each CDR3. A D gene is named only where the DNA matches it firmly. For some rows the clone size is stated as once, few or many, or as a class when expanded; others skip it.

clone_size	v_call	d_call	j_call	cdr3_aa	cdr3_nt
-	TRBV6-6	TRBD2	TRBJ2-3	CASSYALKGLPDTQYF	TGTGCCAGCAGTTACGCTCTGAAGGGACTACCAGATACGCAGTATTTT
-	TRBV7-8	TRBD2	TRBJ2-1	CASSLGSAGGDNEQFF	TGTGCCAGCAGCTTAGGTTCGGCGGGAGGGGACAATGAGCAGTTCTTC
-	TRBV18	-	TRBJ1-2	CASSPLGNYGYTF	TGTGCCAGCTCACCACTAGGGAACTATGGCTACACCTTC
-	TRBV5-1	TRBD1	TRBJ1-4	CASNRGRANEKLFF	TGCGCCAGCAACAGGGGGCGGGCTAATGAAAAACTGTTTTTT
-	TRBV5-4	-	TRBJ2-3	CASRLEDTQYF	TGTGCCAGCAGACTAGAAGATACGCAGTATTTT
few	TRBV4-3	-	TRBJ1-5	CASSQDLDFQPQHF	TGCGCCAGCAGCCAAGATCTGGATTTTCAGCCCCAGCATTTT
-	TRBV19	TRBD1	TRBJ1-5	CASSITGGGQPQHF	TGTGCCAGTAGTATTACAGGGGGAGGTCAGCCCCAGCATTTT
-	TRBV30	-	TRBJ2-6	CAWSKGRRTGANVLTF	TGTGCCTGGAGTAAAGGGAGGCGGACTGGGGCCAACGTCCTGACTTTC
-	TRBV15	-	TRBJ2-1	CATSREGAGNLFF	TGTGCCACCAGCAGAGAGGGTGCCGGTAATCTGTTCTTC
-	TRBV15	-	TRBJ1-2	CATSKLTYGRNYGYTF	TGTGCCACCAGCAAACTTACTTACGGACGGAACTATGGCTACACCTTC
-	TRBV11-2	TRBD2	TRBJ2-7	CASSKLAGEDFYEQYF	TGTGCCAGCAGCAAACTAGCGGGAGAAGACTTCTACGAGCAGTACTTC
-	TRBV5-1	TRBD2	TRBJ2-5	CASSLGSGGGEETQYF	TGCGCCAGCAGCTTGGGATCTGGCGGGGGGGAAGAGACCCAGTACTTC
-	TRBV5-4	TRBD1	TRBJ1-6	CASSGQGNNSPLHF	TGTGCCAGCAGCGGACAGGGGAATAATTCACCCCTCCACTTT
-	TRBV7-8	-	TRBJ1-5	CASSLGVSNQPQHF	TGTGCCAGCAGCTTAGGGGTTAGCAATCAGCCCCAGCATTTT
once	TRBV30	-	TRBJ2-2	CAFKGDTNTGELFF	TGTGCCTTCAAGGGGGACACCAACACCGGGGAGCTGTTTTTT
-	TRBV30	TRBD1	TRBJ2-3	CAWSFGQVTDTQYF	TGTGCCTGGAGTTTCGGACAGGTCACAGATACGCAGTATTTT
-	TRBV5-5	-	TRBJ1-4	CASSPMAGNEKLFF	TGTGCCAGCAGCCCGATGGCCGGTAATGAAAAACTGTTTTTT
-	TRBV7-8	-	TRBJ2-7	CASSSFKGRGRSSYEQYF	TGTGCCAGCAGCTCATTTAAGGGTCGAGGGAGGAGCTCCTACGAGCAGTACTTC